Listed below are T cell receptor beta chains from one sample, sequenced in a study of shared clonotypes between healthy human individuals. Here immunoSEQ multiplex PCR was the method, and the copy in TCRdb shows in-frame clones only, minus some. Here the sample spans some 2,100,000 clones, about 94% being singletons. The sequenced material came from naive CD4+ T cells sorted from blood. The origin of the receptors is a man younger than 35 in good health. CDR3s include the opening cysteine and the closing phenylalanine or tryptophan. D genes are given only for firm matches. Clone sizes are given selectively: once, few, many, or a class where the clone is expanded.

once,TRBJ1-1,TRBD1,TRBV5-1,CASSLGTGWNTEAFF,TGCGCCAGCAGCTTGGGGACAGGGTGGAACACTGAAGCTTTCTTT
.,TRBJ2-7,.,TRBV6-1,CASSEQGGGGYEQYF,TGTGCCAGCAGTGAACAGGGGGGGGGAGGGTACGAGCAGTACTTC
.,TRBJ2-4,.,TRBV10-2,CASSATGEAKNIQYF,TGCGCCAGCAGTGCTACGGGGGAAGCCAAAAACATTCAGTACTTC
.,TRBJ2-7,.,TRBV28,CASSPFTVEQYF,TGTGCCAGCAGCCCTTTTACAGTCGAGCAGTACTTC
.,TRBJ2-5,.,TRBV5-1,CASSFRRSQETQYF,TGCGCCAGCAGCTTCCGTCGGTCACAAGAGACCCAGTACTTC
.,TRBJ2-2,.,TRBV27,CASSLHGGPSSTGELFF,TGTGCCAGCAGTTTACACGGGGGCCCCTCCAGCACCGGGGAGCTGTTTTTT
.,TRBJ1-1,TRBD1,TRBV7-2,CASSLVAGGVAEAFF,TGTGCCAGCAGCTTAGTTGCAGGGGGTGTGGCTGAAGCTTTCTTT
.,TRBJ2-7,.,TRBV2,CASSDSGVNYEQYF,TGTGCCAGCAGTGATAGTGGGGTGAACTACGAGCAGTACTTC
.,TRBJ2-3,TRBD2,TRBV9,CASSATSGGAIDTQYF,TGTGCCAGCAGCGCGACTAGCGGGGGGGCAATAGATACGCAGTATTTT
.,TRBJ2-3,TRBD2,TRBV14,CASGLAGATDTQYF,TGTGCCAGCGGGCTAGCGGGAGCGACAGATACGCAGTATTTT
.,TRBJ2-2,.,TRBV2,CASSGGSANTGELFF,TGTGCCAGCAGTGGGGGCAGCGCGAACACCGGGGAGCTGTTTTTT
.,TRBJ2-3,TRBD2,TRBV7-9,CASSLVGGRDTQYF,TGTGCCAGCAGCTTAGTGGGCGGGAGAGATACGCAGTATTTT
once,TRBJ2-5,TRBD1,TRBV7-2,CASSLARTGPETQYF,TGTGCCAGCAGCTTAGCCCGGACAGGCCCCGAGACCCAGTACTTC
.,TRBJ2-7,TRBD1,TRBV5-6,CASSAFWGQAYEQYF,TGTGCCAGCAGCGCCTTTTGGGGACAGGCCTACGAGCAGTACTTC
.,TRBJ2-7,TRBD1,TRBV23-1,CASSRAGTGSYEQYF,TGCGCCAGCAGTCGGGCCGGGACAGGCTCCTACGAGCAGTACTTC
.,TRBJ2-5,.,TRBV4-3,CASSQEGSGFETQYF,TGCGCCAGCAGCCAAGAAGGGTCCGGGTTTGAGACCCAGTACTTC